The next 21 T cell receptor beta chains were all read from a single sample in a study of glioma-infiltrating T cells after dendritic cell vaccination. Method: immunoSEQ multiplex PCR; TCRdb's copy keeps in-frame clones and lacks some. This repertoire shows about 92,000 clones, 86% found once; its top ten account for around 16%. The specimen comprised blood, sampled before dendritic cell vaccination. The receptors stem from a human donor with glioblastoma.

V gene TRBV6-1 combines with J gene TRBJ1-5, with D perhaps TRBD1 (5 bases). The CDR3 is 14 residues long. CDR1 is MNHNS, CDR2 SASEGT, per germline. The V end was cut by 7 bases, the J end by 5 bases, with 15 bases between. CDR3 nucleotides: TGTGCCAGCACCTTTTGGGGGGACGATCAGCCCCAGCATTTT. Translating gives CASTFWGDDQPQHF.

This clone has just one count. This rearrangement joins TRBV6-1 to TRBJ1-4; weak D call: TRBD1 (5 bases). CDR1 and CDR2 from the germline V gene are MNHNS and SASEGT. The CDR3 is 15 amino acids. V was clipped by 7 bases and J by 5 bases, with 17 bases between them. The CDR3 DNA sequence: TGTGCCAGCAAATGGTGGCAGGGCACGAATGAAAAACTGTTTTTT. Protein sequence: CASKWWQGTNEKLFF.

This chain links TRBV4-2 with TRBJ2-3; no firm D call. Germline V gene sequence: CDR1 LGHNA, CDR2 YNFKEQ. Trimming took 0 bases from V and 2 from J, leaving 9 bases between them. The CDR3 is made up of 15 amino acids. In DNA, the CDR3 is TGTGCCAGCAGCCAAGATCTGAGTGTCACAGATACGCAGTATTTT. Protein product: CASSQDLSVTDTQYF.

This chain links TRBV2 with TRBJ1-2, with 7 bases that match TRBD1. CDR1 and CDR2 from the germline V gene are SNHLY and FYNNEI. The trim removed 7 bases at V and 4 bases at J, leaving 12 bases unmatched. The CDR3 is 15 amino acids. The CDR3 bases are TGTGCCAGCACACAGACAGGGTCGATCGCCTATGGCTACACCTTC. This encodes CASTQTGSIAYGYTF.

V usage is TRBV7-9 and J usage is TRBJ2-5; the D gene is possibly TRBD1 (5 bases). The CDR3 has 14 residues. The germline gives CDR1 SEHNR, CDR2 FQNEAQ (reference sequence). The germline V and J ends were trimmed by 4 bases and 5 bases, with 14 bases remaining between them. The CDR3 region is CASSSAAGWETQYF. The CDR3 DNA follows: TGTGCCAGCAGCTCAGCCGCAGGGTGGGAGACCCAGTACTTC.

The chain recombines TRBV19 with TRBJ2-1; D perhaps matches TRBD2 (6 bases). The V end was cut by 3 bases, the J end by 5 bases, with 14 bases between. The CDR3 is 15 amino acids. CDR1 is LNHDA and CDR2 is SQIVND in the germline V gene (reference sequence). This CDR3 reads CASSIFGRTDNEQFF. The CDR3 DNA sequence: TGTGCCAGTAGTATTTTCGGGAGAACGGACAATGAGCAGTTCTTC.

In its sample, this clone was seen once. The chain joins TRBV5-6 to TRBJ1-1; D unclear. Germline V gene data show CDR1 as SGHDT and CDR2 as YYEEEE. Trimming shortened V by 4 bases and J by 3 bases, and 7 bases separated the two germline ends. The CDR3 runs 12 residues. The CDR3 is CASSPRDTEAFF. CDR3 in DNA: TGTGCCAGCAGCCCGCGCGACACTGAAGCTTTCTTT.

J is TRBJ2-1 and V is TRBV5-1; 7 bases are a match to TRBD2. With V trimmed by 0 bases and J by 4 bases, 4 bases remained unmatched. Per germline, CDR1 SGHRS and CDR2 YFSETQ. There are 15 residues in the CDR3. The chain's CDR3 is CASSLAQRGYNEQFF. DNA for the CDR3: TGCGCCAGCAGCTTGGCCCAGCGGGGTTACAATGAGCAGTTCTTC.

The rearrangement uses TRBV13 and TRBJ1-2; 10 bases align to TRBD1. CDR1 and CDR2 from the germline V gene are PRHDT and FYEKMQ (reference sequence). V was clipped by 4 bases and J by 0 bases; unmatched bases: 5. The CDR3 is 16 amino acids. As DNA, the CDR3 is TGTGCCAGCAGCTCCCGGGACAGGGGAGCTAACTATGGCTACACCTTC. Protein product: CASSSRDRGANYGYTF.

Regarding this clone: This is likely a read error, given that the CDR3 carries no conserved phenylalanine or tryptophan at its end. This chain connects TRBV30 to TRBJ1-1, with 8 bases matching TRBD1. J gave up 1 base and V 3 bases, and 4 bases lay outside the gene matches. The V gene's germline CDR1 is GTSNPN and CDR2 SVGIG (reference sequence). The CDR3 totals 14 residues. The CDR3 sequence is CAWRGDRTNTEAFL. The DNA for the CDR3 is TGTGCCTGGAGGGGGGACAGGACGAACACTGAAGCTTTCCTT.

The chain employs TRBV19 and TRBJ2-7, with TRBD2 matching over 8 bases. Germline values: CDR1 LNHDA, CDR2 SQIVND (reference sequence). This CDR3 has 14 residues. V lost 4 bases, J lost 2 bases, and 4 bases stayed unmatched. The DNA of the CDR3 is TGTGCCAGTAGTAGGGCGGGAGGCCCCTACGAGCAGTACTTC. It is translated as CASSRAGGPYEQYF. Filled out from reference TRBV19 and TRBJ2-7, the complete variable domain reads DGGITQSPKYLFRKEGQNVTLSCEQNLNHDAMYWYRQDPGQGLRLIYYSQIVNDFQKGDIAEGYSVSREKKESFPLTVTSAQKNPTAFYLCASSRAGGPYEQYFGPGTRLTVT.

The chain recombines TRBV27 with TRBJ2-7, with D maybe TRBD1 (5 bases). Trimming removed 6 bases at V and 7 bases at J, with 16 bases between. Per germline, CDR1 MNHEY and CDR2 SMNVEV (reference sequence). This CDR3 is built from 13 residues. CDR3 sequence (DNA): TGTGCCAGCAGGACCAGGGCTTTCGAAGAGCAGTACTTC. It codes for CASRTRAFEEQYF.

The rearrangement joins TRBV28 to TRBJ1-2, with TRBD1 matching 8 bases. Germline CDR1 MDHEN, CDR2 SYDVKM. The J segment lost 7 bases and the V segment lost 2 bases, leaving 3 bases of the junction unmatched. The CDR3 runs 13 residues. The CDR3 bases are TGTGCCAGCAGTTTACAGGGGGCGGTTGGCTACACCTTC. Translation: CASSLQGAVGYTF.

The chain has TRBV2 and TRBJ1-5; 7 bases are a match to TRBD1. Germline V gene sequence: CDR1 SNHLY, CDR2 FYNNEI. The trim removed 4 bases at V and 0 bases at J, leaving 6 bases unmatched. This CDR3 spans 16 amino acids. This CDR3 is CASSGAGGYSNQPQHF. The DNA for the CDR3 is TGTGCCAGCAGTGGGGCAGGGGGTTATAGCAATCAGCCCCAGCATTTT.

The chain uses TRBV4-2 and TRBJ2-1; D may be TRBD1 (6 bases). The CDR3 is 15 residues long. Germline values: CDR1 LGHNA, CDR2 YNFKEQ. Trimming took off 4 bases at V and 0 bases at J, with 10 bases between the two ends. In nucleotides, the CDR3 is TGTGCCAGCAGCCGTGAGGACAGCTCCTACAATGAGCAGTTCTTC. Its translation: CASSREDSSYNEQFF.

The chain uses TRBV7-2 and TRBJ1-1; the D is unclear. This CDR3 is built from 15 residues. Germline CDR1 is SGHTA and CDR2 is FQGNSA. V shed 5 bases and J shed 5 bases, with 18 bases lying between them. The CDR3 DNA follows: TGTGCCAGCAGCCAGCCCTTAGGAGCGGAAACTGAAGCTTTCTTT. It translates to CASSQPLGAETEAFF.

The chain is built from TRBV9 and TRBJ1-1, with a possible D match to TRBD1 (6 bases). Germline lookup yields CDR1 SGDLS and CDR2 YYNGEE. Trimming removed 3 bases at V and 1 base at J, with 10 bases between. The CDR3 extends over 14 amino acids. The CDR3 protein is CASSAGTPNTEAFF. CDR3 in DNA: TGTGCCAGCAGCGCCGGGACACCGAACACTGAAGCTTTCTTT.

The gene calls are TRBV25-1 and TRBJ2-3, with a weak D call TRBD2 (5 bases). V lost 1 base and J lost 2, with 10 bases in between. From germline, CDR1 is MGHDK and CDR2 SYGVNS. This CDR3 contains 15 residues. The DNA of the CDR3 is TGTGCCAGCAGTGAATTGAGGGAGAACACAGATACGCAGTATTTT. Its protein is CASSELRENTDTQYF. The full variable domain, its missing parts supplied by reference TRBV25-1 and TRBJ2-3, is EADIYQTPRYLVIGTGKKITLECSQTMGHDKMYWYQQDPGMELHLIHYSYGVNSTEKGDLSSESTVSRIRTEHFPLTLESARPSHTSQYLCASSELRENTDTQYFGPGTRLTVL.

The chain joins TRBV29-1 to TRBJ2-1, with 7 bases aligning to TRBD2. The CDR3 is 13 amino acids. Germline loops: CDR1 SQVTM, CDR2 ANQGSEA. J lost 10 bases, V lost 6 bases, and 12 bases had no gene match. The CDR3 coding sequence is TGCAGCGTCCCGGGACTACCTATTTGGGAGCAGTTCTTC. It codes for CSVPGLPIWEQFF.

V usage is TRBV6-7 and J usage is TRBJ2-1; TRBD1 is a possible D gene (6 bases). TRBV6-7 is filed as an ORF, its function uncertain. This CDR3 has 14 amino acids. V shed 7 bases and J shed 10 bases, with 20 bases lying between them. The CDR3 sequence: CASNLRKGDGEQFF. The CDR3 DNA reads as TGTGCCAGCAACCTACGGAAGGGGGATGGGGAGCAGTTCTTC.

This clone was seen a single time. V gene TRBV4-1 combines with J gene TRBJ2-5; the match to TRBD1 covers 7 bases. The CDR3 consists of 17 residues. Trimming took 3 bases from V and 0 from J; bases not matched to a gene: 10. Germline assignment: CDR1 MGHRA and CDR2 YSYEKL. The CDR3 here is CASSQSGQVGNQETQYF. In DNA, the CDR3 is TGCGCCAGCAGCCAGTCCGGACAGGTCGGAAACCAAGAGACCCAGTACTTC.